This TCR beta chain stems from a study of T-cell memory formation after mild COVID-19. Study details: The TCR clusters were mostly specific to one donor. Findings and limits, study-wide: Among clones peaking at day 37 in the second wave, SARS-CoV-2 specificity remained unconfirmed. For contracting clones, CD4+ ones sat mainly in CM and EM, CD8+ in EMRA.

Germline-derived CDR1 and CDR2 are LNHDA and SQIVND (reference sequence). V shed 6 bases and J shed 0 bases, with 11 bases lying between them. The CDR3 is 14 amino acids. Regarding this clonotype: What it binds is not known.

It was 5'RACE with constant-segment primers that produced the TCR alpha and TCR beta cDNA libraries, which carried sample barcodes and UMIs. TCRdb re-called the 5' RACE reads with MiXCR, one entry per CDR3 protein. The sample lists some 410,000 distinct CDR3 sequences; about a quarter were seen once. The gene calls are TRBV19 and TRBJ1-2, with D uncertain. This sequence was found in an adult woman who had mild COVID-19 (a few samples of this study predate the infection). Cell type and time point are not known. Sequenced input: PBMCs or a T cell subset sorted from them (not recorded which). This CDR3 reads CASRPDGANYGYTF. Here the CDR3 DNA reads TGTGCCAGTAGACCTGACGGAGCTAACTATGGCTACACCTTC.